Listed here are 13 T cell receptor beta chains from one sample, sequenced in a study of T cells in Graves' hyperthyroidism and ophthalmopathy. Researchers took RNA transcripts and amplified the TCR beta CDR3 regions from them. The HTBI primer set served for first-round RT-PCR of the TCR CDR3. TCRdb fed the multiplex PCR reads into MiXCR, producing one record per CDR3 protein. The table includes 300,000 or so distinct CDR3 sequences, 16% detected once. Input material: blood. These receptors were collected from a young man with Graves' hyperthyroidism.

This clonotype showed up just a few times. The rearrangement uses TRBV7-9 and TRBJ2-7, with a weak D call TRBD1 (6 bases). The germline V gene has CDR1 SEHNR and CDR2 FQNEAQ (reference sequence). This CDR3 has 16 amino acids. V was pared by 6 bases and J by 3 bases, with 21 bases between. The CDR3 DNA reads as TGTGCCAGCAGTTACGATACCGGGACAACCTTCTACGAGCAGTACTTC. Amino acid sequence: CASSYDTGTTFYEQYF. The full variable domain, with the rest looked up from reference TRBV7-9 and TRBJ2-7, is DTGVSQNPRHKITKRGQNVTFRCDPISEHNRLYWYRQTLGQGPEFLTYFQNEAQLEKSRLLSDRFSAERPKGSFSTLEIQRTEQGDSAMYLCASSYDTGTTFYEQYFGPGTRLTVT.

This clonotype appeared many times. The chain joins TRBV27 to TRBJ1-1, with 7 positions matching TRBD1. After removal of 6 bases from V and 5 bases from J, the junction contained 6 bases not matched to a gene. The CDR3 spans 13 residues. CDR1 is MNHEY and CDR2 is SMNVEV in the germline V gene (reference sequence). The CDR3 DNA sequence: TGTGCCAGCAGACGACAGGGAACAACTGAAGCTTTCTTT. It specifies CASRRQGTTEAFF.

The V and J genes are TRBV20-1 and TRBJ2-7; 13 nucleotides match TRBD2. Germline CDR1 is DFQATT and CDR2 is SNEGSKA (reference sequence). The CDR3 is 15 amino acids. Trimming took 3 bases from V and 4 from J; bases not matched to a gene: 6. The CDR3 DNA sequence: TGCAGTGCTAGGGAAGGGACTAGCGGGGAATACGAGCAGTACTTC. Its protein is CSAREGTSGEYEQYF.

In DNA form, the CDR3 reads TGTGCCAGCAGCCCCGGCACTAGCGGAACTTACTACGAGCAGTACTTC. This codes for CASSPGTSGTYYEQYF. V usage is TRBV5-5 and J usage is TRBJ2-7, with TRBD2 matching over 8 bases. After removal of 4 bases from V and 3 bases from J, the junction contained 12 bases not matched to a gene. The CDR3 sequence is 16 residues long. The germline CDR1 and CDR2 sequences are SGHKS and YYEKEE (reference sequence).

There are many counts of this clonotype. This sequence joins TRBV3-1 and TRBJ2-3; D not certain. The CDR3 is 13 amino acids. Trimming took off 3 bases at V and 6 bases at J, with 10 bases between the two ends. CDR1 is LGHDT, CDR2 YNNKEL, per germline (reference sequence). CDR3 DNA sequence: TGTGCCAGCAGCCATACCCGACGCGATACGCAGTATTTT. Protein product: CASSHTRRDTQYF.

With respect to this clonotype: The junction does not match germline at one end; this may be a read error. The DNA for the CDR3 is TGTACCAGCTCACCAAGCGCACTAGCGGGAGCAACCGGGGAGCTGTTTTTT. Its protein product is CTSSPSALAGATGELFF. The chain is built from TRBV18 and TRBJ2-2; 11 positions agree with TRBD2. The CDR3 has 17 residues. Germline loops: CDR1 KGHSH, CDR2 LQKENI.

This clonotype appeared many times. V is TRBV30 and J is TRBJ1-1; D unresolved. This CDR3 comprises 15 residues. The V and J ends lost 4 bases and 4 bases respectively, with 19 bases between them. The germline gives CDR1 GTSNPN, CDR2 SVGIG (reference sequence). DNA for the CDR3: TGTGCCTGGATAAGTCAGCCGGCGGTGGGCACTGAAGCTTTCTTT. It encodes CAWISQPAVGTEAFF. The variable domain in full, completed from reference TRBV30 and TRBJ1-1, reads SQTIHQWPATLVQPVGSPLSLECTVEGTSNPNLYWYRQAAGRGLQLLFYSVGIGQISSEVPQNLSASRPQDRQFILSSKKLLLSDSGFYLCAWISQPAVGTEAFFGQGTRLTVV.

This clonotype was detected a few times. The chain uses TRBV12-3 or TRBV12-4 and TRBJ1-2; no definite D call. The CDR3 runs to 13 residues. Trimming stripped 2 bases from V and 7 bases from J, with 11 bases between. Here the CDR3 reads CASSLLWGVGYTF. The DNA of the CDR3 is TGTGCCAGCAGTTTATTGTGGGGTGTTGGCTACACCTTC.

This clonotype was counted many times. The V gene is TRBV29-1, the J gene TRBJ2-3; 7 bases fit TRBD1. The V gene's germline CDR1 is SQVTM and CDR2 ANQGSEA. This CDR3 has 17 amino acids. The junction had 16 bases not matched to a gene; V was cut back by 6 bases and J by 1 base. The CDR3 region is CSVDGTGTEDGTDTQYF. CDR3 bases: TGCAGCGTAGATGGGACCGGGACAGAGGATGGCACAGATACGCAGTATTTT.

This chain connects TRBV7-3 to TRBJ2-1; the D call may be TRBD1 or TRBD2 (5 bases each). The CDR3 spans 15 residues. CDR1 SGHTA and CDR2 FQGTGA come from the germline V gene. With 2 bases removed from V and 3 bases from J, the gap between germline ends came to 11 bases. CDR3 residues: CASSLEGQVYNEQFF. CDR3 DNA: TGTGCCAGCAGCTTAGAGGGGCAGGTCTACAATGAGCAGTTCTTC.

This clonotype appeared many times. V gene TRBV28 combines with J gene TRBJ2-1; a possible D gene is TRBD1 (8 bases). CDR3 length equals 17 residues. Germline V gene sequence: CDR1 MDHEN, CDR2 SYDVKM. V was pared by 7 bases and J by 4 bases, with 23 bases between. The CDR3 region is CASNTGGAAAGYNEQFF. CDR3 coding DNA: TGTGCCAGCAACACAGGGGGGGCGGCAGCGGGATACAATGAGCAGTTCTTC.

This clonotype appeared a few times. The rearrangement uses TRBV18 and TRBJ2-7; 7 bases match TRBD1. This CDR3 contains 14 residues. Trimming removed 2 bases from V and 2 bases from J; junction bases left unmatched: 3. Per germline, CDR1 KGHSH and CDR2 LQKENI. The CDR3 loop reads CASSPRDRTYEQYF. In nucleotides, the CDR3 is TGTGCCAGCTCACCAAGGGACAGAACCTACGAGCAGTACTTC.

This clonotype has only a few counts. The gene calls are TRBV6-1 and TRBJ2-6; weak D call: TRBD1 (6 bases). The CDR3 is 16 amino acids. Germline values: CDR1 MNHNS, CDR2 SASEGT. V lost 5 bases and J lost 1, with 12 bases in between. The CDR3 DNA sequence: TGTGCCAGCAGTCGAAATAGGGGGTCTGGGGCCAACGTCCTGACTTTC. This translates into CASSRNRGSGANVLTF.